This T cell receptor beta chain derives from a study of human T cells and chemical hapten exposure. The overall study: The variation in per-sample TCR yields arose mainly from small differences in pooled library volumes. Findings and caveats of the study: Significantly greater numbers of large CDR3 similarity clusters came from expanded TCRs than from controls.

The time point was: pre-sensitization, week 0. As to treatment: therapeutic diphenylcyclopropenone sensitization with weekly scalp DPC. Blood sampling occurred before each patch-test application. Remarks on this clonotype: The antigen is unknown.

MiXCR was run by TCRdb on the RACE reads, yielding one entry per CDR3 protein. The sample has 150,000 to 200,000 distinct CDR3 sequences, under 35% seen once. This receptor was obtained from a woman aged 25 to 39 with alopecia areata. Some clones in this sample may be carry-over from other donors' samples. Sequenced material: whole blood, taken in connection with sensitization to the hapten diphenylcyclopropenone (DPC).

CDR3: CASSFAGSNQPQHF. CDR3 in DNA: TGTGCCAGCAGTTTTGCAGGGAGCAATCAGCCCCAGCATTTT. The chain recombines TRBV12-3 or TRBV12-4 with TRBJ1-5; tentatively, D is TRBD1 (5 bases). CDR3 length equals 14 residues. V was clipped by 3 bases and J by 1 base, with 7 bases between them.